The 3 T cell receptor beta chains presented below share a single source sample, sequenced in a study of ipilimumab plus nivolumab after autologous stem cell transplantation (dated by TCRdb to the early 2020s). The receptor library was made with the immunoSEQ multiplex PCR assay. The table was pulled from immuneACCESS by TCRdb, which kept in-frame rearrangements only. Such tables lose some clones; where checked, under half of the loss comes from unresolved V genes, and the rest has no known cause. This sample holds about 16,000 clones; less than 75% were observed only once. About a fifth of the sample lies in the top ten. The material sequenced was PBMCs, taken in a trial of ipilimumab plus nivolumab as post-transplant consolidation. These receptors originate from a male donor with diffuse large B-cell lymphoma.

The gene calls are TRBV10-3 and TRBJ2-7, with 8 positions matching TRBD1. CDR1 and CDR2 (germline): ENHRY, SYGVKD. The CDR3 runs to 14 residues. V dropped 5 bases and J dropped 6; count of bases not matched to a gene: 9. The CDR3 DNA reads as TGTGCCATCAGTCTATCGACAGGGGACGTCGAGCAGTACTTC. Translation gives CAISLSTGDVEQYF.

The chain is built from TRBV6-1 and TRBJ1-4, with D hard to call. This CDR3 contains 14 residues. The germline V gene has CDR1 MNHNS and CDR2 SASEGT. The V gene lost 11 bases and the J gene lost 4 bases, with 17 bases spanning the gap. CDR3 bases: TGTGCCGCTAAGAGAGGACCGAGTAATGAAAAACTGTTTTTT. Translated, it gives CAAKRGPSNEKLFF.

CDR3 nucleotides: TGTGCCAGCAGCCGGGCAGGGTTGAACTATGGCTACACCTTC. This sequence encodes CASSRAGLNYGYTF. The chain combines TRBV14 with TRBJ1-2, with a possible D match to TRBD1 (5 bases). This CDR3 spans 14 amino acids. V lost 4 bases and J 2 bases, leaving 11 bases between the germline ends. Germline values: CDR1 SGHDN, CDR2 FVKESK.